Reported below is one T cell receptor beta chain. What it recognizes is unknown. PBMCs yielded sorted CD4+ and CD8+ T cells. The CDR3 consists of 15 residues. CDR1 and CDR2 from the germline V gene are LGHNA and YNFKEQ. V lost 5 bases, J lost 3 bases, and 16 bases lay in between. The data were obtained in a study of CD8+ T cells in alopecia areata. Study results and limitations: Possibly because of HLA-related factors, TCR sharing was less clear across patients than in mice. Higher clonality and more expanded CD8+ clones appeared in lesional than normal scalp.

Sequencing used cDNA as its template, made by extracting RNA and reverse transcribing it. Here immunoSEQ multiplex PCR was the method, and the copy in TCRdb shows in-frame clones only, minus some. Of approximately 99,000 clones listed, under 60% are singletons. The receptor was isolated from a human donor with alopecia areata. The V and J genes are TRBV4-2 and TRBJ1-1; D is unresolved. Specimen: NKG2D-low CD8+ T cells sorted from blood. The CDR3 is CASSWSRGEDTEAFF. CDR3 bases: TGTGCCAGCAGCTGGTCCAGAGGAGAGGACACTGAAGCTTTCTTT.